This T cell receptor (beta chain) derives from a study of monozygotic twins with inflammatory bowel disease. Study-wide results and limits: On the inverse Simpson index, IBD patients scored lower for TCRbeta diversity than healthy co-twins. The authors found no support for a single strong IBD-associated signal or clonotype.

With regard to this clonotype: The antigen remains unidentified.

TCRdb processed the 5' RACE reads again and assigns one entry to each CDR3 protein, with no DNA. Recorded for this sample: about 300,000 distinct CDR3 sequences. The clonotype originates from a human donor with ulcerative colitis or Crohn's disease, or a healthy co-twin of an affected twin (not recorded which). Sequencing used blood.

The CDR3 sequence: CASKDSGRENIQYF. J is TRBJ2-4 and V is TRBV19; checking the TCRdb D call of TRBD1 is not possible without DNA. Germline CDR1 and CDR2: LNHDA and SQIVND (reference sequence). This CDR3 spans 14 amino acids.